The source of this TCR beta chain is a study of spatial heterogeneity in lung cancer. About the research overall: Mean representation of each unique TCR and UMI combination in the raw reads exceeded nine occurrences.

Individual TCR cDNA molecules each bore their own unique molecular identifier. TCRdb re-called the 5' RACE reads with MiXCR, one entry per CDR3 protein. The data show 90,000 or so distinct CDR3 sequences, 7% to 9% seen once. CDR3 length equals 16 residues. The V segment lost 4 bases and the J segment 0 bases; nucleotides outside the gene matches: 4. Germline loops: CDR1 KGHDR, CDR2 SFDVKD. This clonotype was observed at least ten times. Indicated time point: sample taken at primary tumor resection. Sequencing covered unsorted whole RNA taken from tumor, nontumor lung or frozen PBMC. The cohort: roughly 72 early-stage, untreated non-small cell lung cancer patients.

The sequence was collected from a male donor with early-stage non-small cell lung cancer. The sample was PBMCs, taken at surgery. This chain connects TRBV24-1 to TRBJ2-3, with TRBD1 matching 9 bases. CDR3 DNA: TGTGCCACCAGTGACACAGGGGGCCCTAGCACAGATACGCAGTATTTT. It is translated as CATSDTGGPSTDTQYF.